This T cell receptor (beta chain) comes out of a study of resident and recirculating memory T cells in vitiligo. At the level of the study: Shave-biopsy epidermis from lesional and nonlesional skin was sequenced alongside PBMCs.

The germline gives CDR1 SGHVS, CDR2 FNYEAQ. Germline trimming cut 1 base from V and 8 bases from J; bases unmatched to any gene: 5. The CDR3 sequence is 15 residues long. Libraries were prepared by immunoSEQ multiplex PCR; TCRdb keeps only in-frame clonotypes and omits some of them. The sample records 70,000 or so clones, roughly nine tenths being singletons. The clonotype comes from a male donor with vitiligo. The sample was blood. The chain links TRBV7-6 to TRBJ1-2; 12 bases map to TRBD1. The CDR3 DNA sequence: TGTGCCAGCAGCTTAGAGGGACAGGGGGCGCGGGGCTACACCTTC. Translation: CASSLEGQGARGYTF.